The 3 T cell receptor beta chains presented below share a single source sample, sequenced in a study of blood T cells in healthy people across ages (dated by TCRdb to the mid-2010s). Library preparation was by 5' RACE. Data came from an Illumina HiSeq 2500. The second PCR ran for roughly 7 to 12 cycles and used a J-beta primer mix along with a sample-barcoded 5' primer. TCRdb passed the public sequencing reads through fastp at Q25 and MiXCR, retaining productive beta sequences. Identical CDR3 protein sequences are pooled into one entry, listed with their most common genes and DNA. The sample table shows about 600,000 distinct CDR3 sequences, and roughly 43% are seen once. Of the sample, around 25% is held by the ten largest clones. The sequencing input was blood. Every receptor here comes from an elderly man in good health.

This clonotype has only a few counts. The rearrangement links TRBV6-2 or TRBV6-3 to TRBJ2-1; possibly TRBD1 for D (5 bases). Germline loops: CDR1 MNHEY, CDR2 SVGEGT. The CDR3 is made up of 15 amino acids. Trimming cost V 6 bases and J 0 bases, with 12 bases left between them. The DNA for the CDR3 is TGTGCCAGCAGCCCCGGACACAGCTCCTACAATGAGCAGTTCTTC. Translation: CASSPGHSSYNEQFF.

The rearrangement joins TRBV13 to TRBJ2-7; D is possibly TRBD2 (5 bases). V gave up 6 bases and J gave up 1 base, with 10 bases separating them. The CDR3 totals 13 residues. CDR1 and CDR2 from the germline V gene are PRHDT and FYEKMQ (reference sequence). CDR3 residues: CASSFEGSYEQYF. The CDR3 coding sequence is TGTGCCAGCAGTTTCGAGGGATCCTACGAGCAGTACTTC.

The CDR3 bases are TGCAGCGTTGACCACCCGTACCCCCTAGAGACCCAGTACTTC. This translates into CSVDHPYPLETQYF. V and J are TRBV29-1 and TRBJ2-5; no reliable D call. The CDR3 contains 14 residues. Germline V CDR1 and CDR2: SQVTM, ANQGSEA. Deletions cut 3 bases from V and 4 bases from J, with 15 bases between.